The 22 T cell receptor beta chains below all came from one sample that was sequenced in a study of T cell responses to AZD1222 COVID-19 vaccine. The method was immunoSEQ multiplex PCR; TCRdb's version includes in-frame clones alone and lacks a portion of them. Here the sample spans approximately 160,000 clones, 90% being singletons. Sequencing used peripheral blood, obtained on day 0 of AZD1222 vaccination. These receptors were collected from an adult in good health.

The CDR3 loop reads CASSSRVWDRGNSPLHF. The CDR3, as DNA: TGTGCCAGCAGCTCCCGTGTTTGGGACAGGGGGAATTCACCCCTCCACTTT. The chain couples TRBV11-2 to TRBJ1-6, with 11 positions matching TRBD1. J lost 7 bases, V lost 4 bases, and 9 bases had no gene match. CDR1 is SGHAT and CDR2 is FQNNGV in the germline V gene. There are 17 residues in the CDR3.

The rearrangement links TRBV30 to TRBJ1-5; D call uncertain. V gave up 2 bases and J gave up 7 bases, with 9 bases separating them. The CDR3 runs to 12 residues. CDR1 and CDR2 from the germline V gene are GTSNPN and SVGIG (reference sequence). This CDR3 is CAWSRTGQPQHF. The CDR3 DNA sequence: TGTGCCTGGAGTCGGACTGGGCAGCCCCAGCATTTT.

There are a few counts of this clone. The genes are TRBV9 and TRBJ1-3; D might be TRBD1 (6 bases). This CDR3 comprises 16 residues. Germline V gene lookup returns CDR1 SGDLS and CDR2 YYNGEE. V lost 4 bases and J 0 bases, leaving 14 bases between the germline ends. Written as DNA, the CDR3 is TGTGCCAGCAGCCCCCATGGAGGGGGCTCTGGAAACACCATATATTTT. Encoded protein: CASSPHGGGSGNTIYF.

J is TRBJ1-1 and V is TRBV3-1 (or the pseudogene TRBV3-2); D remains unclear. Deletions cut 0 bases from V and 2 bases from J, with 10 bases between. Germline V gene lookup returns CDR1 LGHDT and CDR2 YNNKEL (reference sequence). The CDR3 is made up of 15 amino acids. CDR3 DNA sequence: TGTGCCAGCAGCCAAGACTGGGGTCGAAACACTGAAGCTTTCTTT. This codes for CASSQDWGRNTEAFF.

The rearrangement uses TRBV5-5 and TRBJ2-5; D remains ambiguous. The length of the CDR3 is 14 residues. V was pared by 2 bases and J by 1 base, with 9 bases between. Germline V gives CDR1 SGHKS, CDR2 YYEKEE (reference sequence). Here the CDR3 reads CASSLIGRQETQYF. The CDR3 nucleotides read TGTGCCAGCAGCTTAATTGGACGCCAAGAGACCCAGTACTTC.

The genes are TRBV28 and TRBJ1-1; no firm D call. Germline CDR1 reads MDHEN; CDR2 reads SYDVKM. There are 10 residues in the CDR3. The V and J ends lost 7 bases and 12 bases respectively, with 12 bases between them. CDR3 sequence (DNA): TGTGCCAGCAACGTTTTCCCCTCTTTCTTT. This encodes CASNVFPSFF.

This clone has just a few counts. Here the CDR3 reads CASSQGTQDSEKLFF. CDR3 coding DNA: TGTGCCAGCAGCCAAGGAACCCAGGACAGTGAAAAACTGTTTTTT. The genes are TRBV3-1 (or the pseudogene TRBV3-2) and TRBJ1-4, with D tentatively TRBD1 (6 bases). Germline V gene lookup returns CDR1 LGHDT and CDR2 YNNKEL (reference sequence). V was clipped by 1 base and J by 7 bases, with 13 bases between them. The CDR3 spans 15 residues.

J is TRBJ2-1 and V is TRBV20-1, with a weak D call TRBD1 (7 bases). Looked up from germline, CDR1 is DFQATT and CDR2 is SNEGSKA (reference sequence). The CDR3 totals 11 residues. V dropped 3 bases and J dropped 13 bases, with 13 bases sitting between them. The CDR3 coding sequence is TGCAGTGCTAGTGTGGAGGGGGCTCAGTTCTTC. Translated, it gives CSASVEGAQFF.

The CDR3 DNA is TGCGCCAGCAGCCAAACAGGGGGTCTGGGCAATCAGCCCCAGCATTTT. It is translated as CASSQTGGLGNQPQHF. The J gene is TRBJ1-5, the V gene TRBV4-1, with 8 bases fitting TRBD1. Losses at the gene ends were 2 bases for V and 2 bases for J; bases not matched to a gene: 5. Germline V gene data show CDR1 as MGHRA and CDR2 as YSYEKL. CDR3 length: 16 residues.

CDR3 residues: CASGQETQYF. The CDR3 DNA follows: TGTGCCAGCGGTCAAGAGACCCAGTACTTC. The chain uses TRBV11-3 and TRBJ2-5; D remains ambiguous. CDR1 is SGHNT and CDR2 is YENEEA in the germline V gene. This CDR3 contains 10 residues. Deletions cut 8 bases from V and 2 bases from J, with 3 bases between.

The chain employs TRBV4-1 and TRBJ1-1; no firm D call. The length of the CDR3 is 14 residues. Per germline, CDR1 MGHRA and CDR2 YSYEKL. V dropped 0 bases and J dropped 4 bases, with 9 bases sitting between them. The CDR3 here is CASSQEELGTEAFF. CDR3 in DNA: TGCGCCAGCAGCCAAGAGGAATTGGGCACTGAAGCTTTCTTT.

V gene TRBV5-6 combines with J gene TRBJ1-2; no clear D. The CDR3 sequence is 15 residues long. Trimming took 3 bases from V and 4 from J, leaving 16 bases between them. In germline, CDR1 is SGHDT, CDR2 YYEEEE. CDR3 bases: TGTGCCAGCAGCTCCTTGGGGTATAGCTCCTATGGCTACACCTTC. Its translation: CASSSLGYSSYGYTF.

The chain has TRBV7-9 and TRBJ1-3, with 8 positions matching TRBD1. The germline V gene has CDR1 SEHNR and CDR2 FQNEAQ (reference sequence). The V and J ends lost 7 bases and 8 bases, in that order; junction bases with no gene match: 10. This CDR3 region has 14 residues. CDR3 amino acids: CASTPQGAIYTIYF. The CDR3 region has the DNA TGTGCCAGCACCCCGCAGGGGGCTATATACACCATATATTTT.

This chain connects TRBV7-3 to TRBJ2-3; 9 nucleotides agree with TRBD2. Germline CDR1 reads SGHTA; CDR2 reads FQGTGA. The CDR3 sequence is 17 residues long. The junction had 17 bases not matched to a gene; V was cut back by 8 bases and J by 5 bases. CDR3 DNA: TGTGCCAGCCCCGGGAGTAGCGGGGGACCGGCGGGAGATACGCAGTATTTT. Amino acids: CASPGSSGGPAGDTQYF.

The chain is built from TRBV11-2 and TRBJ2-7; D may match TRBD1 or TRBD2 (5 bases each). The CDR3 has 17 residues. In germline, CDR1 is SGHAT, CDR2 FQNNGV. Trimming took off 6 bases at V and 3 bases at J, with 24 bases between the two ends. For the CDR3, the DNA is TGTGCCAGCAGAGACCTGATATCGGGGACGAAGAACTACGAGCAGTACTTC. Translating it yields CASRDLISGTKNYEQYF.

The V gene is TRBV5-1, the J gene TRBJ1-1; tentative D call: TRBD1 (5 bases). This CDR3 is 16 amino acids long. V lost 4 bases and J 2 bases, leaving 18 bases between the germline ends. Germline values: CDR1 SGHRS, CDR2 YFSETQ. CDR3 loop: CASSPVGGSPNTEAFF. In DNA form, the CDR3 reads TGCGCCAGCAGCCCCGTGGGGGGGTCCCCTAACACTGAAGCTTTCTTT.

The chain recombines TRBV5-6 with TRBJ2-7, with D possibly TRBD2 on 5 matching bases. Between the trimmed V and J ends, which lost 4 bases and 2 bases, there was a span of 22 bases. The CDR3 runs 17 residues. The germline V gene encodes CDR1 SGHDT and CDR2 YYEEEE. This chain's CDR3 is CASSEYGRGRATYEQYF. CDR3 nucleotides: TGTGCCAGCAGCGAATACGGGCGAGGGAGAGCCACCTACGAGCAGTACTTC.

V gene TRBV7-9 combines with J gene TRBJ1-2; TRBD1 is a possible D gene (6 bases). This CDR3 spans 12 amino acids. CDR1 and CDR2 (germline): SEHNR, FQNEAQ (reference sequence). Deletions cut 7 bases from V and 8 bases from J, with 14 bases between. The CDR3: CASTTGGRGYTF. The CDR3 DNA reads TGTGCCAGCACCACCGGGGGGCGGGGCTACACCTTC.

The V gene is TRBV5-1, the J gene TRBJ2-7; 7 bases map to TRBD1. The CDR3 sequence is 14 residues long. V trimming: 1 base; J trimming: 3 bases; junction bases outside the gene matches: 4. Looked up from germline, CDR1 is SGHRS and CDR2 is YFSETQ. The CDR3 protein is CASSLNGDSYEQYF. In nucleotides, the CDR3 is TGCGCCAGCAGCTTGAATGGGGACAGCTACGAGCAGTACTTC.

The chain recombines TRBV10-3 with TRBJ2-1; 10 positions agree with TRBD1. The CDR3 spans 16 residues. Per germline, CDR1 ENHRY and CDR2 SYGVKD. V shed 4 bases and J 1 base; nucleotides not matched to a gene: 4. CDR3 protein: CAISGSGQGSYNEQFF. As DNA, the CDR3 is TGTGCCATCAGTGGGTCGGGACAGGGGTCCTACAATGAGCAGTTCTTC.

Only one count was recorded for this clone. The DNA of the CDR3 is TGTGCCAGCAGTTTGGGCAGGAGCTCCTACGAGCAGTACTTC. Its protein is CASSLGRSSYEQYF. The chain joins TRBV2 to TRBJ2-7; unclear D gene. From germline, CDR1 is SNHLY and CDR2 FYNNEI. V was pared by 5 bases and J by 0 bases, with 11 bases between. This CDR3 spans 14 amino acids. Based on the CDR3 plus reference TRBV2 and TRBJ2-7, the full variable domain is EPEVTQTPSHQVTQMGQEVILRCVPISNHLYFYWYRQILGQKVEFLVSFYNNEISEKSEIFDDQFSVERPDGSNFTLKIRSTKLEDSAMYFCASSLGRSSYEQYFGPGTRLTVT.

As DNA, the CDR3 is TGTGCCAGCCATTTGCAGGGGGCTCAATTTAGCAATCAGCCCCAGCATTTT. It translates to CASHLQGAQFSNQPQHF. The chain combines TRBV28 with TRBJ1-5; 8 bases align to TRBD1. Germline CDR1 MDHEN, CDR2 SYDVKM. The CDR3 has 17 residues. Germline trimming cut 8 bases from V and 0 bases from J; bases unmatched to any gene: 12.